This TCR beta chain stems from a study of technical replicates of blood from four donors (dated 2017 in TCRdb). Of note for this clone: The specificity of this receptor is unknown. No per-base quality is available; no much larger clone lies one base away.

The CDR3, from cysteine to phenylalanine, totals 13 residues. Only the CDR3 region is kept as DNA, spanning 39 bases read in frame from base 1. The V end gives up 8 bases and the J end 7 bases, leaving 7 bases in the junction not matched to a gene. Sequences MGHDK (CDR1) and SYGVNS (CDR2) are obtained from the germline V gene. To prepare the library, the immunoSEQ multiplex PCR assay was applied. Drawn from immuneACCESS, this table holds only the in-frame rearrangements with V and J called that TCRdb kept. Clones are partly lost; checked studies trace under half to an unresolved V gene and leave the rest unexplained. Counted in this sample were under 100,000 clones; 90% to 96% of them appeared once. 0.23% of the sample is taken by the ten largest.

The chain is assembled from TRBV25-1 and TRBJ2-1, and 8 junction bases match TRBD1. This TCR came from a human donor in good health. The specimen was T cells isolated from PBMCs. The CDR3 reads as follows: CASVRTGRNEQFF. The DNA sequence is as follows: TGTGCCAGCGTCCGGACAGGGCGAAATGAGCAGTTCTTC.